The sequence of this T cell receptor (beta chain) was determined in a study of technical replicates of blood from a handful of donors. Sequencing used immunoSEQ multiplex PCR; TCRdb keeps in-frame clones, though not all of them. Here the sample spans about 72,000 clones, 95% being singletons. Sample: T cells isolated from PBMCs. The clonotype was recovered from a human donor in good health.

The CDR3 DNA reads TGTGCCAGCAGCGTAGACAGGGATTCTGGTGACCGAACTAATGAAAAACTGTTTTTT. Translation gives CASSVDRDSGDRTNEKLFF. This chain links TRBV7-9 with TRBJ1-4, with 7 bases identical to TRBD1. CDR1 SEHNR and CDR2 FQNEAQ come from the germline V gene (reference sequence). V shed 5 bases, J shed 1 base, and the junction held 16 bases outside the gene matches. The CDR3 loop spans 19 amino acids.